The 23 T cell receptor beta chains below come from one sample, sequenced in a study of T cell responses to AZD1222 COVID-19 vaccine. Using immunoSEQ multiplex PCR, the repertoire was profiled, and TCRdb retains in-frame clones only, with some absent. This table has 140,000 to 150,000 clones, around 85% appearing once. This specimen was peripheral blood, taken on day 0 of AZD1222 vaccination. The origin of the receptors is an adult in good health.

The chain uses TRBV18 and TRBJ2-1; possible D gene TRBD1, 6 bases. The CDR3 runs to 12 residues. From germline, CDR1 is KGHSH and CDR2 LQKENI. V was pared by 2 bases and J by 13 bases, with 12 bases between. The CDR3 loop is CASSPRQDRQFF. The CDR3 DNA follows: TGTGCCAGCTCACCAAGACAGGATCGCCAGTTCTTC.

This chain links TRBV28 with TRBJ2-3, with D perhaps being TRBD1 or TRBD2 (5 bases each). V was cut by 11 bases and J by 4 bases, with 7 bases left in between. CDR1 and CDR2 (germline): MDHEN, SYDVKM. The CDR3 contains 10 residues. The CDR3 region is CALGPDTQYF. The CDR3 region has the DNA TGTGCCCTGGGACCAGATACGCAGTATTTT.

This clone was seen a single time. In DNA, the CDR3 is TGTGCCAGCAGTTCCACCGGGAGCCAAGAGACCCAGTACTTC. Its protein product is CASSSTGSQETQYF. The chain recombines TRBV7-9 with TRBJ2-5, with D perhaps TRBD2 (6 bases). The CDR3 extends over 14 amino acids. The germline V gene encodes CDR1 SEHNR and CDR2 FQNEAQ (reference sequence). Trimming stripped 6 bases from V and 1 base from J, with 12 bases between.

The chain combines TRBV14 with TRBJ2-1; D not resolved. Trimming stripped 0 bases from V and 0 bases from J, with 9 bases between. The CDR3 is made up of 16 amino acids. Germline V CDR1 and CDR2: SGHDN, FVKESK. CDR3 sequence (DNA): TGTGCCAGCAGCCAAGAGAGAATGCGCTCCTACAATGAGCAGTTCTTC. It specifies CASSQERMRSYNEQFF.

The gene calls are TRBV6-5 and TRBJ1-3; 9 nucleotides align to TRBD1. V shed 6 bases, J shed 7 bases, and the junction held 7 bases outside the gene matches. This CDR3 region has 14 residues. Germline values: CDR1 MNHEY, CDR2 SVGAGI. The CDR3 DNA is TGTGCCAGCAGCCTGGACAGGGGCCCTAACACCATATATTTT. This sequence encodes CASSLDRGPNTIYF.

V and J are TRBV7-9 and TRBJ1-1, with D unresolved. The CDR3 totals 13 residues. The germline V gene has CDR1 SEHNR and CDR2 FQNEAQ (reference sequence). V lost 4 bases and J lost 2, with 8 bases in between. The CDR3 protein is CASSWPLNTEAFF. DNA for the CDR3: TGTGCCAGCAGCTGGCCTCTCAACACTGAAGCTTTCTTT.

The V call is TRBV19, the J call TRBJ2-3, with TRBD2 matching over 8 bases. The V gene end was trimmed by 3 bases and the J gene end by 8 bases; junction bases not matched to a gene: 7. The CDR3 contains 14 residues. Germline V CDR1 and CDR2: LNHDA, SQIVND (reference sequence). The CDR3 loop is CASSISGVMGTQYF. For the CDR3, the DNA is TGTGCCAGTAGTATTAGCGGGGTCATGGGTACGCAGTATTTT. Looking up the rest from reference TRBV19 and TRBJ2-3 gives the full variable domain: DGGITQSPKYLFRKEGQNVTLSCEQNLNHDAMYWYRQDPGQGLRLIYYSQIVNDFQKGDIAEGYSVSREKKESFPLTVTSAQKNPTAFYLCASSISGVMGTQYFGPGTRLTVL.

V is TRBV7-9 and J is TRBJ1-2, with 9 bases aligning to TRBD1. J gave up 5 bases and V 5 bases, and 9 bases lay outside the gene matches. This CDR3 comprises 15 residues. The germline V gene has CDR1 SEHNR and CDR2 FQNEAQ (reference sequence). The chain's CDR3 is CASSIGTGPGYGYTF. The CDR3 DNA reads as TGTGCCAGCAGCATTGGGACAGGGCCTGGTTATGGCTACACCTTC.

This clone has just one count. V usage is TRBV18 and J usage is TRBJ1-3; D might be TRBD1 (6 bases). Trimming removed 5 bases from V and 3 bases from J, with 14 bases in between. The CDR3 sequence is 15 residues long. Germline loops: CDR1 KGHSH, CDR2 LQKENI. The CDR3 here is CASSSQGPSGNTIYF. The CDR3 DNA follows: TGTGCCAGCTCATCACAGGGCCCTAGTGGAAACACCATATATTTT.

The J gene is TRBJ2-5, the V gene TRBV28; D is possibly TRBD1 (5 bases). Trimming removed 2 bases from V and 5 bases from J, with 15 bases in between. This CDR3 has 15 residues. CDR1 is MDHEN and CDR2 is SYDVKM in the germline V gene. The DNA of the CDR3 is TGTGCCAGCAGTTTAGGTACAGGTCAGGAGGAGACCCAGTACTTC. Translating it yields CASSLGTGQEETQYF.

The V gene is TRBV3-1 (or the pseudogene TRBV3-2), the J gene TRBJ2-1; D gene ambiguous. CDR1 LGHDT and CDR2 YNNKEL come from the germline V gene (reference sequence). CDR3 length equals 16 residues. Trimming cost V 2 bases and J 2 bases, with 13 bases left between them. The CDR3 DNA sequence: TGTGCCAGCAGCCAACTCCGCCTAGTTACCTACAATGAGCAGTTCTTC. This codes for CASSQLRLVTYNEQFF.

The rearrangement uses TRBV6-5 and TRBJ2-3; D remains ambiguous. This CDR3 comprises 15 residues. The V end lost 8 bases, the J end lost 2 bases, and 17 bases lay between the germline ends. Looked up from germline, CDR1 is MNHEY and CDR2 is SVGAGI. Here the CDR3 DNA reads TGTGCCAGCTCCAGTCTGGGAACCCACACAGATACGCAGTATTTT. It yields the protein CASSSLGTHTDTQYF.

The chain is built from TRBV2 and TRBJ2-3; either TRBD1 or TRBD2 may fit D (6 bases each). The CDR3 consists of 13 residues. V gave up 9 bases and J gave up 0 bases, with 10 bases separating them. Germline assignment: CDR1 SNHLY and CDR2 FYNNEI. CDR3 sequence reads: CARRGTSTDTQYF. In DNA, the CDR3 is TGTGCCAGAAGGGGGACTAGCACAGATACGCAGTATTTT.

Only a few counts were recorded for this clone. The gene calls are TRBV5-4 and TRBJ2-1, with 7 bases lining up with TRBD2. After removal of 3 bases from V and 5 bases from J, the junction contained 8 bases not matched to a gene. This CDR3 has 15 amino acids. The germline gives CDR1 SGHNT, CDR2 YYREEE (reference sequence). Here the CDR3 reads CASSSQAGFDNEQFF. CDR3 coding DNA: TGTGCCAGCAGCTCCCAAGCGGGATTCGACAATGAGCAGTTCTTC. Filled out from reference TRBV5-4 and TRBJ2-1, the complete variable domain reads ETGVTQSPTHLIKTRGQQVTLRCSSQSGHNTVSWYQQALGQGPQFIFQYYREEENGRGNFPPRFSGLQFPNYSSELNVNALELDDSALYLCASSSQAGFDNEQFFGPGTRLTVL.

The gene calls are TRBV27 and TRBJ2-5; TRBD1 agrees at 10 bases. The CDR3 is 14 amino acids. The germline CDR1 and CDR2 sequences are MNHEY and SMNVEV (reference sequence). V was clipped by 6 bases and J by 5 bases; unmatched bases: 6. CDR3 sequence: CASSARDRGETQYF. In nucleotides, the CDR3 is TGTGCCAGCAGCGCCCGGGACAGGGGTGAGACCCAGTACTTC.

CDR3 DNA: TGTGCCAGTAGTATAGGTAACAGGGGGCGCAGCACTGAAGCTTTCTTT. Amino acids: CASSIGNRGRSTEAFF. V gene TRBV19 combines with J gene TRBJ1-1; 9 nucleotides agree with TRBD1. The CDR3 totals 16 residues. V shed 1 base and J 4 bases; nucleotides not matched to a gene: 7. Germline CDR1 LNHDA, CDR2 SQIVND (reference sequence).

The gene calls are TRBV5-4 and TRBJ1-6; D is possibly TRBD1 (5 bases). The V gene's germline CDR1 is SGHNT and CDR2 YYREEE (reference sequence). CDR3 length equals 13 residues. V lost 0 bases and J lost 10, with 8 bases in between. CDR3 sequence reads: CASSLGDLSPLHF. Here the CDR3 DNA reads TGTGCCAGCAGCTTGGGGGACCTCTCACCCCTCCACTTT.

This clone was seen a single time. The chain carries TRBV29-1 and TRBJ2-7, with TRBD2 matching over 9 bases. Trimming cost V 7 bases and J 4 bases; bases outside gene matches: 11. The CDR3 covers 14 residues. Germline V gene lookup returns CDR1 SQVTM and CDR2 ANQGSEA. For the CDR3, the DNA is TGCAGCGCCTTCGGCGGGAGGGACGGGTACGAGCAGTACTTC. Residues: CSAFGGRDGYEQYF.

The gene calls are TRBV5-1 and TRBJ1-2, with TRBD1 as a possible D gene (5 bases). Germline V gene lookup returns CDR1 SGHRS and CDR2 YFSETQ. The length of the CDR3 is 13 residues. V was pared by 0 bases and J by 2 bases, with 5 bases between. DNA of the CDR3: TGCGCCAGCAGCTTGGGGGACAACTATGGCTACACCTTC. It encodes CASSLGDNYGYTF.

The chain has TRBV5-1 and TRBJ1-1; D is unclear. V gave up 1 base and J gave up 2 bases, with 6 bases separating them. The CDR3 is 13 residues long. Per the germline V gene, CDR1 is SGHRS and CDR2 is YFSETQ. CDR3 nucleotides: TGCGCCAGCAGCTTGAATACCAACACTGAAGCTTTCTTT. Its translation: CASSLNTNTEAFF.

The gene calls are TRBV10-2 and TRBJ1-1; D is unclear. Looked up from germline, CDR1 is WSHSY and CDR2 is SAAADI. V lost 3 bases and J 4 bases, leaving 9 bases between the germline ends. The CDR3 extends over 13 amino acids. CDR3 in amino acids: CASSDMGSTEAFF. The CDR3 DNA reads as TGCGCCAGCAGTGATATGGGCTCCACTGAAGCTTTCTTT.

The chain links TRBV2 to TRBJ2-1; 14 bases align to TRBD2. From germline, CDR1 is SNHLY and CDR2 FYNNEI. The CDR3 has 15 residues. V dropped 4 bases and J dropped 9; count of bases not matched to a gene: 5. The DNA of the CDR3 is TGTGCCAGCAGTGGTGGGACTAGCGGGGGTGTTGAGCAGTTCTTC. Its protein product is CASSGGTSGGVEQFF.

The rearrangement joins TRBV6-4 to TRBJ2-2; D might be TRBD2 (6 bases). Germline loops: CDR1 MRHNA, CDR2 SNTAGT. This CDR3 comprises 16 residues. Trimming pared 1 base from V and 1 base from J, leaving 10 bases between. The CDR3 DNA sequence: TGTGCCAGCAGTGACTGGGGCGGGGTGAACACCGGGGAGCTGTTTTTT. It translates to CASSDWGGVNTGELFF.